The T cell receptor (beta chain) described here comes from a study of cytomegalovirus exposure and HLA in healthy donors (dated by TCRdb to about 2017). Study-wide context: An earlier analysis of some 500 of the donors reported roughly 300 Gb of sequence data and 120 million or so unique TCR beta sequences from 190 million or so T cells. An early release that covered some 640 HLA-typed donors contained about 300 gigabases of sequencing data and roughly 84 million unique TCR sequences. The genetic ancestry cluster associated with self-reported Caucasian donors included 80% to 90% of the roughly 380 genotyped donors. The study aimed to test whether signatures of past pathogen exposure could be identified by cataloging public T cell receptors. Using immunosequencing, the study profiled T cell repertoires from 550 to 750 subjects and related those repertoires to cytomegalovirus serostatus. Besides the first cohort of around 700 subjects, a separate validation cohort made up of over 100 different subjects was used. The study combined high-throughput TCR immunosequencing, statistical association of individual TCRs with disease status, and machine learning to predict cytomegalovirus infection status. In a later analysis, previously published TCR beta repertoires from 666 donors were re-analyzed and high-resolution HLA genotyping was added so that TCR occurrence patterns could be studied. Rather than using new phenotypic data, the later analysis identified candidate immune exposures from TCR beta sequences and from how often those sequences occurred across donors. In an earlier analysis of 587 of the donors, high-throughput TCR beta sequencing was used to judge whether each TCR beta V gene segment behaved as functional or pseudogenic. Donor age, sex, ethnicity and CMV serostatus were compiled alongside the repertoire data. A later genetic analysis used genome-wide SNP genotypes for 398 of the 666 donors, treating that subset as a discovery cohort. Every repertoire in the discovery cohort had been generated on one and the same sequencing platform. Class I and class II HLA loci were covered by the typing at four-digit resolution. The number of donors typed differed by locus, with about 629-630 for A, B, C, DRB1 and DQB1, roughly 520 for DQA1, 600 to 610 for DPA1, and 400 to 490 for DPB1. Five DR-DQ haplotypes were treated as single units for association and clustering because of strong linkage in the cohort. Among around 400 genotyped donors of the cohort, an average of around 220,000 unique TCR beta nucleotide sequences was sequenced per donor, of which 15% to 20% were non-productive.

What the work shows at the level of the full study, not this receptor alone: The authors suggested that the approach could potentially be generalized to other disease states and immunological phenotypes. Correlated functional status among segregating V segments might be attributable to linkage disequilibrium, but an unknown experimental factor could not be ruled out. Cytomegalovirus status was reported to be diagnosed by the classifier with high specificity and sensitivity in both the original and validation cohorts. In the study, approximately 150 TCR beta chains were listed as associated with cytomegalovirus. Presence/absence analyses assumed roughly uniform sequencing depth across donors, an assumption that may not hold. The only immune exposure information available for the cohort was CMV serostatus. A few of the identified cytomegalovirus-associated TCR beta chains were confirmed in vitro to be specific for cytomegalovirus antigens. In a later analysis, most CMV-associated TCR beta chains were found to appear HLA-restricted, with HLA associations seemingly driven largely by CMV exposure. The cohort was sequenced for TCR beta chains only, and without alpha or paired-chain data the features that could be detected were limited. A later analysis found that TCR association rates varied across HLA loci, with DRB1 alleles showing the most associated TCRs and HLA-C alleles the fewest. Several of the top co-occurrence clusters appeared to be linked to parvovirus B19, influenza, CMV and Epstein-Barr virus, according to a later analysis. A group of highly shared sequence variants was considered likely to be a technical artifact of the sequencing pipeline. A further reported finding was that TCR beta sequences accurately predicted the HLA-A and HLA-B alleles for most subjects in the first cohort. While some public TCRs were present in many individuals, most TCR sequences turned up only very rarely across donors. In a later analysis, HLA-associated TCR beta chains showed more clonal expansion and lower generation probabilities than non-associated chains that were equally common. An association between a missense DCLRE1C variant and V-gene and J-gene trimming of TCR beta chains was found in a later genetic analysis and replicated in an independent cohort. Broadly in line with IMGT annotations, most TCR beta V segments showed up in productive rearrangements about 90% or about 30% of the time in an earlier analysis of under 700 of the donors. In a later genetic analysis, fewer N-insertions in productive TCRs were reported among donors in an Asian-associated ancestry cluster than the roughly 700-donor mean. In a later analysis, 15,000 to 20,000 TCR beta sequences were associated with specific HLA alleles at a false discovery rate of 0.05. Because HLA typing was missing for some donors at each locus, association tests included only the typed subset. The earlier analysis of a few hundred of the donors excluded 15 to 20 rarely observed V segments, including chromosome 9 orphons, because counts were too low. Assigning TCR associations to individual alleles was difficult when HLA alleles, especially DR and DQ, strongly co-occurred.

This clone was counted once. The target of this receptor is not known. Per-base qualities were not stored, and no clone one base away is much larger. The library was produced with the immunoSEQ multiplex PCR assay. A mixture of 60 forward primers for TCR Vbeta segments and 13 reverse primers for TCR Jbeta segments was used in the multiplex PCR. The CDR3 region of rearranged TCR beta genes was amplified from genomic DNA with a multiplex PCR assay. The amplified TCR beta libraries were sequenced on the Illumina HiSeq System as 87-base-pair reads. As for the authors' bioinformatics: A later analysis counted about 82 million unique TCR beta chains across the 690 or so repertoires, and some 11 million of these chains were shared by at least two donors. Raw reads were error-corrected and collapsed into unique sequences with a nearest-neighbor algorithm that merged closely related sequences to remove PCR and sequencing errors. V, D and J gene segments were assigned by aligning CDR3 sequences to IMGT reference sequences. For a sequence to be retained, at least a six-nucleotide match to both a V gene segment and a J gene segment was required. A rearrangement was called productive if the CDR3 had no stop codons and remained in frame with V and J, and every other rearrangement was called non-productive. CDR3 was defined according to IMGT convention as the region running from the second conserved V-encoded cysteine to the conserved J-encoded phenylalanine. Sequences without an unambiguous match to a single V gene segment were excluded from the earlier analysis of approximately 560 of the donors. In an earlier analysis of 450 to 750 of the donors, a V segment was called functional when productive rearrangements were above 56.7%, and segregating when the standard deviation between donors exceeded 5%. To diagnose cytomegalovirus status from the catalog of TCR beta chain sequences, a statistical classification framework was built. V and J gene assignment, in a later analysis, came from comparing TCR nucleotide sequences with IMGT/GENE-DB human TR gene sequences. Using the TCRdist pipeline, a later analysis assigned CDR3 sequences along with most-parsimonious VDJ recombination scenarios. A later analysis defined each TCR beta chain by its CDR3 amino acid sequence plus V-gene family, and excluded reads lacking a unique V-gene family. In a later analysis, 500 to 650 highly shared, low-generation-probability nucleotide sequences were removed to address suspected cross-contamination and a sequencing artifact. In a later analysis, a clonal expansion index was calculated for each public chain from normalized within-repertoire ranks of inferred template counts. A later analysis computed generation probabilities with a VDJ recombination model fitted to out-of-frame rearrangements, and checked the results against IGoR. A later analysis scored TCR-TCR, TCR-HLA and TCR-CMV co-occurrence with hypergeometric tests, applying a repertoire-size bias correction to TCR pairs. In a later analysis, false discovery rates were estimated by permuting HLA or CMV assignments 20 times. In a later analysis, co-occurring TCRs were grouped using DBSCAN, and TCRdist sequence similarity was added for clustering within HLA-allele-positive subsets. Co-occurrence clustering excluded repertoires with fewer than 30,000 or more than 120,000 public chains, plus five with anomalous nucleotide sharing. TCRdb stores this immuneACCESS table with in-frame sequences only. Part of the clones is absent; in the studies checked, under half of the shortfall reflects unresolved V genes, and no reason is known for the rest. V and J calls and clone size are copied from that table; D and trimming were computed from the DNA. Present in this sample are about 150,000 clones, over 75% of which were seen just once. Roughly 5.5% of the sample is taken by the ten largest.

In total, roughly 710 healthy bone marrow donors made up the cohort. All cohort members were sampled while nominally healthy, although unrecorded immune exposures were likely present. The donor tested CMV seropositive and was one of the 289 seropositive cohort members. A peripheral blood sample was provided by each donor, and peripheral blood mononuclear cells were used for TCR beta sequencing. The Qiagen DNeasy Blood Extraction Kit was used to extract genomic DNA from the blood cell samples. Sequencing input: PBMCs. The receptor was isolated from a woman between 40 and 55 years old in good health and CMV-seropositive.

Read as DNA, the sequence is TGTGCCAGCAGCTCAATACTAGCGGGAGGACTAAATGAGCAGTTCTTC. Its protein reads: CASSSILAGGLNEQFF. The chain uses TRBV7-9 and TRBJ2-1; 12 bases in the junction line up with TRBD2. Unmatched junction bases come to 8, with V trimmed by 4 bases and J by 7 bases. CDR1 and CDR2, per the germline V gene (reference sequence), are SEHNR and FQNEAQ. The CDR3 runs 16 residues from the cysteine to the phenylalanine. The read is trimmed to its CDR3 DNA, 48 bases read in frame from base 1.